The 11 T cell receptor beta chains presented below share a single source sample, sequenced in a study of blood T cell repertoires in COVID-19. The data were produced by immunoSEQ multiplex PCR, yet TCRdb's version contains in-frame clones alone and is incomplete. The table shows under 300,000 clones, with 84% occurring only once. Input material: peripheral blood. These receptors all stem from a woman aged 40 to 50 who had recovered from COVID-19.

Note on this clone: Other DNA sequences within the sample encode an identical CDR3. This chain joins TRBV3-1 (or the pseudogene TRBV3-2) and TRBJ2-2; TRBD1 agrees at 8 bases. Germline V gene sequence: CDR1 LGHDT, CDR2 YNNKEL (reference sequence). Trimming cost V 1 base and J 5 bases; bases outside gene matches: 3. The CDR3 covers 15 residues. CDR3 bases: TGTGCCAGCAGCCAAGGGACAGGGAGGACCGGGGAGCTGTTTTTT. The encoded protein is CASSQGTGRTGELFF.

Only one count was recorded for this clone. The V gene is TRBV9, the J gene TRBJ1-2; D ambiguous. V shed 6 bases and J shed 1 base, with 16 bases lying between them. The CDR3 spans 15 residues. The germline V gene encodes CDR1 SGDLS and CDR2 YYNGEE. CDR3 DNA: TGTGCCAGCAACCGGGCGGGAACGTTTAACTATGGCTACACCTTC. It translates to CASNRAGTFNYGYTF.

The CDR3 loop is CASSYSWDRVYYEQYF. The DNA for the CDR3 is TGTGCCAGCAGTTACTCATGGGACAGGGTTTACTACGAGCAGTACTTC. V usage is TRBV6-5 and J usage is TRBJ2-7, with 9 bases that match TRBD1. This CDR3 has 16 residues. V was clipped by 0 bases and J by 3 bases; unmatched bases: 6. CDR1 and CDR2 (germline): MNHEY, SVGAGI.

CDR3 region: CASSTPRGNYYNEQFF. CDR3 in DNA: TGTGCCAGTAGCACCCCCCGCGGCAACTATTACAATGAGCAGTTCTTC. This chain uses TRBV19 with TRBJ2-1; D gene uncertain. Germline V gives CDR1 LNHDA, CDR2 SQIVND (reference sequence). This CDR3 has 16 amino acids. V was trimmed by 6 bases and J by 4 bases, leaving 19 bases between them.

The V gene is TRBV25-1, the J gene TRBJ1-2; D unresolved. This CDR3 spans 12 amino acids. Germline V gene lookup returns CDR1 MGHDK and CDR2 SYGVNS. The V end lost 5 bases, the J end lost 4 bases, and 8 bases lay between the germline ends. The chain's CDR3 is CASSSLGYGYTF. DNA of the CDR3: TGTGCCAGCAGTTCCCTAGGCTATGGCTACACCTTC.

The rearrangement links TRBV3-1 (or the pseudogene TRBV3-2) to TRBJ2-1; 7 bases line up with TRBD1. Germline values: CDR1 LGHDT, CDR2 YNNKEL (reference sequence). V lost 6 bases, J lost 5 bases, and 10 bases stayed unmatched. The CDR3 has 15 residues. The CDR3: CASSQQLTGDNEQFF. CDR3 nucleotides: TGTGCCAGCAGTCAACAACTTACAGGGGACAATGAGCAGTTCTTC.

This chain uses TRBV28 with TRBJ1-2; TRBD1 agrees at 10 bases. Trimming removed 8 bases from V and 4 bases from J; junction bases left unmatched: 7. The CDR3 spans 14 residues. Germline values: CDR1 MDHEN, CDR2 SYDVKM. The CDR3 nucleotides are TGTGCCAGCCTCTTCCGGGACAGGGGCTATGGCTACACCTTC. Its protein is CASLFRDRGYGYTF.

This clone was picked up a small number of times. The chain combines TRBV3-1 (or the pseudogene TRBV3-2) with TRBJ1-6; TRBD1 is a possible D gene (6 bases). Germline CDR1 is LGHDT and CDR2 is YNNKEL (reference sequence). This CDR3 has 13 residues. Trimming removed 1 base from V and 8 bases from J, with 6 bases in between. CDR3 sequence reads: CASSQGTDSPLHF. The DNA of the CDR3 is TGTGCCAGCAGCCAAGGGACAGATTCACCCCTCCACTTT.

This clone was counted ten times or more. The V gene is TRBV11-1, the J gene TRBJ1-3, with D perhaps TRBD1 (5 bases). V lost 4 bases and J 1 base, leaving 8 bases between the germline ends. The CDR3 runs to 14 residues. Per the germline V gene, CDR1 is SGHAT and CDR2 is FQDESV (reference sequence). In DNA form, the CDR3 reads TGTGCCAGCAGCTCAGGGATTTCTGGAAACACCATATATTTT. Encoded protein: CASSSGISGNTIYF.

The V and J genes are TRBV6-6 and TRBJ2-7; 8 bases fit TRBD2. The CDR3 length is 12 residues. V lost 5 bases to trimming and J lost 6 bases; unmatched junction nucleotides: 3. CDR1 MNHNY and CDR2 SVGAGI come from the germline V gene (reference sequence). CDR3 residues: CASSQLAGEQYF. The CDR3 DNA follows: TGTGCCAGCAGTCAGCTAGCGGGCGAGCAGTACTTC.

The gene calls are TRBV24-1 and TRBJ2-3, with TRBD2 identical over 13 bases. Germline V lookup: CDR1 KGHDR, CDR2 SFDVKD. J gave up 6 bases and V 4 bases, and 12 bases lay outside the gene matches. This CDR3 has 18 residues. CDR3 sequence: CATSDPPGLAGAEDTQYF. CDR3 nucleotides: TGTGCCACCAGTGACCCTCCAGGACTAGCGGGGGCTGAGGATACGCAGTATTTT.